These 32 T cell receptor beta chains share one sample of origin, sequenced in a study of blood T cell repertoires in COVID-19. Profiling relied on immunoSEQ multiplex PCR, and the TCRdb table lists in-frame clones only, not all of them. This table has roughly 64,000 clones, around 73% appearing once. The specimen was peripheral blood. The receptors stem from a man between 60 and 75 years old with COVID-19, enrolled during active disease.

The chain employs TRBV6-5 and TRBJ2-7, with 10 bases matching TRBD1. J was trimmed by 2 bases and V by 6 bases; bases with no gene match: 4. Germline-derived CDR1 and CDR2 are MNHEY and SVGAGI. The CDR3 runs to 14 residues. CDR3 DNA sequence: TGTGCCAGCAGGGGGACAGGGGTCACCTACGAGCAGTACTTC. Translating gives CASRGTGVTYEQYF.

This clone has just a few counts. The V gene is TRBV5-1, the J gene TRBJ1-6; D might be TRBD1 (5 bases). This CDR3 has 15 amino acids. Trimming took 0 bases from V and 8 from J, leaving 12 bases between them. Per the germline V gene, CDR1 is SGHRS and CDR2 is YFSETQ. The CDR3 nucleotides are TGCGCCAGCAGCTTGGCCGGGTACAGGTATTCACCCCTCCACTTT. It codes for CASSLAGYRYSPLHF.

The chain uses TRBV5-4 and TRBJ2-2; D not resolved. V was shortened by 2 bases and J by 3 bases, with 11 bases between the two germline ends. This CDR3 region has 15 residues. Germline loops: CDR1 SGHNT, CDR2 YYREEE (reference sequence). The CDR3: CASSLIERDTGELFF. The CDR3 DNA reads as TGTGCCAGCAGCTTAATCGAACGGGACACCGGGGAGCTGTTTTTT.

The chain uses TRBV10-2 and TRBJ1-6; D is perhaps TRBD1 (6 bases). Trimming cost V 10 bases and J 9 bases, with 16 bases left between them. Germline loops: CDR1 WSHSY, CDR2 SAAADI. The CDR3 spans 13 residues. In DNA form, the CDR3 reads TGCGCCACCGTCGGACAGCCGAGTTCACCCCTCCACTTT. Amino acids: CATVGQPSSPLHF.

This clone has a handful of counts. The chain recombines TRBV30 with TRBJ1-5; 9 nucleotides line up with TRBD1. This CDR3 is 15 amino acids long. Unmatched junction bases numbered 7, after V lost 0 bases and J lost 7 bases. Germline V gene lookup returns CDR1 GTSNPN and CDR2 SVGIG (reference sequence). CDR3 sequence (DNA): TGTGCCTGGAGTGTTGAACAGGGGGCAAACCAGCCCCAGCATTTT. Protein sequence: CAWSVEQGANQPQHF.

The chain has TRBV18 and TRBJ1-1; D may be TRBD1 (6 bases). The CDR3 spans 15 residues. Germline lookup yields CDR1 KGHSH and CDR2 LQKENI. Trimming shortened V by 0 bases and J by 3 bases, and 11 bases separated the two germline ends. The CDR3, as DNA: TGTGCCAGCTCACCACCGGGGGGGCCGGACACTGAAGCTTTCTTT. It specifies CASSPPGGPDTEAFF.

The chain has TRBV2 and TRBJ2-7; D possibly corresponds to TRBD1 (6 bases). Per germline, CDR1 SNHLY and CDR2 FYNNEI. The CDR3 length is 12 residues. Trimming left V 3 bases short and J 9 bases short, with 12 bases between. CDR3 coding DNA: TGTGCCAGCAGTGAGGGGGCTAGCAGGCAGTACTTC. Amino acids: CASSEGASRQYF.

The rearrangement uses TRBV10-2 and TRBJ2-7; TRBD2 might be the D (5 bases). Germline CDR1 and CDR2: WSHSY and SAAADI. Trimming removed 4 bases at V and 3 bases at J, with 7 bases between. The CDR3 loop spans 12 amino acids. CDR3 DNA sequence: TGCGCCAGCAGTGGACTATTCTACGAGCAGTACTTC. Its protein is CASSGLFYEQYF.

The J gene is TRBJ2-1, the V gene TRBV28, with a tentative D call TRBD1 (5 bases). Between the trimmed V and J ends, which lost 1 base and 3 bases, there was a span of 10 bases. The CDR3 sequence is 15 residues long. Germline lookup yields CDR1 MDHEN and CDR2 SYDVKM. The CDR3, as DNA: TGTGCCAGCAGTTTATCAGGGTTAAACTACAATGAGCAGTTCTTC. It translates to CASSLSGLNYNEQFF.

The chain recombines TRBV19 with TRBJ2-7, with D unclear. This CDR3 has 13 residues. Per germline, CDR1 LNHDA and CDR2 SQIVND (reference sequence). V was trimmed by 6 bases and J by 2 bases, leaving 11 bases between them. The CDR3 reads CASSVFSAYEQYF. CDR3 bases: TGTGCCAGTAGCGTATTTTCGGCCTACGAGCAGTACTTC.

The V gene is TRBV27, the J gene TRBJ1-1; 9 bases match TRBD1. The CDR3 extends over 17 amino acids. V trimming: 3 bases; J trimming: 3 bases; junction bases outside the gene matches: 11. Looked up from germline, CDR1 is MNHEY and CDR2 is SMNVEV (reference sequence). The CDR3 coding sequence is TGTGCCAGCAGTTTCACCCTACCAGGGACAGGGTACACTGAAGCTTTCTTT. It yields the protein CASSFTLPGTGYTEAFF.

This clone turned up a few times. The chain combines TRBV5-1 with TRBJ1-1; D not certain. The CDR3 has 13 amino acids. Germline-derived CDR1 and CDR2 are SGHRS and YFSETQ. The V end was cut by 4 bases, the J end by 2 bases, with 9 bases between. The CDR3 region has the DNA TGCGCCAGCAGCCGGGATTCTAACACTGAAGCTTTCTTT. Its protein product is CASSRDSNTEAFF.

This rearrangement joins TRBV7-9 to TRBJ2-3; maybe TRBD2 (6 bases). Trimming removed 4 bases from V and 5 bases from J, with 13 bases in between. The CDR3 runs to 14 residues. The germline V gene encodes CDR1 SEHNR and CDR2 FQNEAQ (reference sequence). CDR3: CASSSPGGGDTQYF. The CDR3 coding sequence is TGTGCCAGCAGCTCCCCCGGGGGAGGAGATACGCAGTATTTT.

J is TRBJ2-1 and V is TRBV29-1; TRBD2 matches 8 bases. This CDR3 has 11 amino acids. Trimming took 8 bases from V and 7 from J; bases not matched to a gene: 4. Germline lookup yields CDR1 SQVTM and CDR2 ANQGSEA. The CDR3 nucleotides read TGCAGCTCACCGGGAGGGAATGAGCAGTTCTTC. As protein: CSSPGGNEQFF.

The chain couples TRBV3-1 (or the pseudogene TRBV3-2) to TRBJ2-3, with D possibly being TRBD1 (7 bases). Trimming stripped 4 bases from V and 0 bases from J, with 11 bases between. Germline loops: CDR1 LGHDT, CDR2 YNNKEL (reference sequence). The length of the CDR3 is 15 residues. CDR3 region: CASSRGTVSTDTQYF. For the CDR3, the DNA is TGTGCCAGCAGCCGCGGGACAGTGAGCACAGATACGCAGTATTTT.

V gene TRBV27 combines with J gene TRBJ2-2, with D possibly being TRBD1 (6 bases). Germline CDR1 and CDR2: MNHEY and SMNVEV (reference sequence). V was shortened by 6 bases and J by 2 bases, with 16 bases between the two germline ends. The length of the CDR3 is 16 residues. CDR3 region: CASSGYRTDNTGELFF. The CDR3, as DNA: TGTGCCAGCAGCGGCTACCGGACAGACAACACCGGGGAGCTGTTTTTT.

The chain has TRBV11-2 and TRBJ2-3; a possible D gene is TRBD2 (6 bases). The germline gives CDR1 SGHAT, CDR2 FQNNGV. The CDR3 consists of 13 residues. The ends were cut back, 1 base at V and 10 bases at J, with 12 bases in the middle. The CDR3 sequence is CASSLVRSGPQYF. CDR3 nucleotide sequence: TGTGCCAGCAGCTTAGTCAGGAGCGGGCCGCAGTATTTT. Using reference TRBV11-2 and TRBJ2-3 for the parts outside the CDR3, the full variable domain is EAGVAQSPRYKIIEKRQSVAFWCNPISGHATLYWYQQILGQGPKLLIQFQNNGVVDDSQLPKDRFSAERLKGVDSTLKIQPAKLEDSAVYLCASSLVRSGPQYFGPGTRLTVL.

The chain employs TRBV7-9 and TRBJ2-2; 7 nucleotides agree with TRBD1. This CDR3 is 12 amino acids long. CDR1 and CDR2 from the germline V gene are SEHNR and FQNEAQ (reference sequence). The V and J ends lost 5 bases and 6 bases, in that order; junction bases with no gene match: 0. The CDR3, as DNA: TGTGCCAGCAGCCAGGGGGCCGGGGAGCTGTTTTTT. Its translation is CASSQGAGELFF. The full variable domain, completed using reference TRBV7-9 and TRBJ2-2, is DTGVSQNPRHKITKRGQNVTFRCDPISEHNRLYWYRQTLGQGPEFLTYFQNEAQLEKSRLLSDRFSAERPKGSFSTLEIQRTEQGDSAMYLCASSQGAGELFFGEGSRLTVL.

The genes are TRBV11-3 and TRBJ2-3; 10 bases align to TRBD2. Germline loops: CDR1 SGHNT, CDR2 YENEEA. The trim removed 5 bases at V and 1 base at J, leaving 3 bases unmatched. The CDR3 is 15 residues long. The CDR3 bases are TGTGCCAGCAGCCGCGGGACTAGCGGCACAGATACGCAGTATTTT. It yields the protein CASSRGTSGTDTQYF.

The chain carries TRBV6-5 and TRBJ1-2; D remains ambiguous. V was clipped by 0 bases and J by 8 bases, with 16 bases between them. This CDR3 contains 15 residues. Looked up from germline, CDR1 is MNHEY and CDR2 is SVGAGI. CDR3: CASSYSWGDGRGYTF. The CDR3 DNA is TGTGCCAGCAGTTACTCCTGGGGAGACGGTCGCGGCTACACCTTC.

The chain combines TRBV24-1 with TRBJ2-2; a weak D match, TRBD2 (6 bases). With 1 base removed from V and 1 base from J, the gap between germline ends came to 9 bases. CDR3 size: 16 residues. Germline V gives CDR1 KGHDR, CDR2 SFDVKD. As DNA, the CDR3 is TGTGCCACCAGTGATTTTCGGGGAGGGAACACCGGGGAGCTGTTTTTT. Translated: CATSDFRGGNTGELFF.

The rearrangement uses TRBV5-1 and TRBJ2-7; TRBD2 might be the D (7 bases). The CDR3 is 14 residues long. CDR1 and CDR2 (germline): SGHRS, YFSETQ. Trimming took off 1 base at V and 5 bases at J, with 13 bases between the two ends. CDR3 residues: CASSLQRGADEQYF. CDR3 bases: TGCGCCAGCAGCTTGCAACGGGGGGCGGACGAGCAGTACTTC.

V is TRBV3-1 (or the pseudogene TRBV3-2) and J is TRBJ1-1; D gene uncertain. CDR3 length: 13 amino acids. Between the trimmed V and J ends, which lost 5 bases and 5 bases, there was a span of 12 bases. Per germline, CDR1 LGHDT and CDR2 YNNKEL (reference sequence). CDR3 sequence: CASSYQKHTEAFF. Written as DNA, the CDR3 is TGTGCCAGCAGCTACCAAAAGCATACTGAAGCTTTCTTT.

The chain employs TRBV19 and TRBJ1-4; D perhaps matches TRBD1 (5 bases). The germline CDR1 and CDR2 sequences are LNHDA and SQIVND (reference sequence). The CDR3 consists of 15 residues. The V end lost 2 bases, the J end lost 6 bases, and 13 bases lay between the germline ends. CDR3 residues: CASSITAGNDEKLFF. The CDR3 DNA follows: TGTGCCAGTAGTATAACGGCAGGGAATGATGAAAAACTGTTTTTT.

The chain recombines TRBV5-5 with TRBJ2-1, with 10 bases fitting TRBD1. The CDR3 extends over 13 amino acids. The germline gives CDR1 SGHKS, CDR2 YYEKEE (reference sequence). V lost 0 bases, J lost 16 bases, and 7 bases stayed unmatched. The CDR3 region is CASSLATSTGGFF. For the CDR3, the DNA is TGTGCCAGCAGCTTGGCCACTTCGACAGGGGGCTTCTTC.

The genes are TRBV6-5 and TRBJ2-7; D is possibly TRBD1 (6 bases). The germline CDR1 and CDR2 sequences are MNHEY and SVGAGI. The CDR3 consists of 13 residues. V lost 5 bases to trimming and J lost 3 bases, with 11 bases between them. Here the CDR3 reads CASSQGRNYEQYF. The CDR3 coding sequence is TGTGCCAGCAGTCAGGGGAGAAACTACGAGCAGTACTTC.

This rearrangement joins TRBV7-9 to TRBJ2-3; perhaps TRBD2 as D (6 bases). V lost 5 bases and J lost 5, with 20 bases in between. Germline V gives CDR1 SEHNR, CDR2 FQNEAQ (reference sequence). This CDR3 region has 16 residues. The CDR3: CASSREWPGVGDTQYF. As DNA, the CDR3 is TGTGCCAGCAGCCGCGAATGGCCGGGGGTGGGAGATACGCAGTATTTT.

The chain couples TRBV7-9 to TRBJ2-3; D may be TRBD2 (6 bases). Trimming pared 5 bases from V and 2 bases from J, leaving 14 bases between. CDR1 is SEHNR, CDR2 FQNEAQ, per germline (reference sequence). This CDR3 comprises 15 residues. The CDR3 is CASSPYAGPTDTQYF. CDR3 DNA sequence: TGTGCCAGCAGCCCATATGCGGGGCCCACAGATACGCAGTATTTT. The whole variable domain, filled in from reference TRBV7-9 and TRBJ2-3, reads DTGVSQNPRHKITKRGQNVTFRCDPISEHNRLYWYRQTLGQGPEFLTYFQNEAQLEKSRLLSDRFSAERPKGSFSTLEIQRTEQGDSAMYLCASSPYAGPTDTQYFGPGTRLTVL.

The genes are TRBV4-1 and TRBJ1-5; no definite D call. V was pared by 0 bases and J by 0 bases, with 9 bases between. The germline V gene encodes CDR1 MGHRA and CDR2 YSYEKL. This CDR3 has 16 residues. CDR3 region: CASSQERRFSNQPQHF. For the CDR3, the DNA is TGCGCCAGCAGCCAAGAAAGGCGGTTTAGCAATCAGCCCCAGCATTTT.

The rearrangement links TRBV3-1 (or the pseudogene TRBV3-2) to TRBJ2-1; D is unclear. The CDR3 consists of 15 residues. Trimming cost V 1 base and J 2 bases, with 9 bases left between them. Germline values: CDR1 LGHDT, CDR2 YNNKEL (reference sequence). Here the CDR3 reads CASSQGLVPYNEQFF. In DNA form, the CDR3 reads TGTGCCAGCAGCCAAGGGCTGGTCCCCTACAATGAGCAGTTCTTC.

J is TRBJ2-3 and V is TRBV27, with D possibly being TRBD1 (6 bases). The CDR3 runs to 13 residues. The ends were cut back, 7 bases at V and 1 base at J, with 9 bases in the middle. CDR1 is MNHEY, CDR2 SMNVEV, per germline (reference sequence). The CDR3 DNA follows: TGTGCCAGCATTGGGGGCGGCACAGATACGCAGTATTTT. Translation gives CASIGGGTDTQYF.

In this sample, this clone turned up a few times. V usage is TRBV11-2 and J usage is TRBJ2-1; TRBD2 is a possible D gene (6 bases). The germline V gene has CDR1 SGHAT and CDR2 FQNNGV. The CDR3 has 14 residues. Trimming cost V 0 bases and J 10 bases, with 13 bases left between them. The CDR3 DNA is TGTGCCAGCAGCTTAGAGCCCCACGGGGGAGAGCAGTTCTTC. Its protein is CASSLEPHGGEQFF.